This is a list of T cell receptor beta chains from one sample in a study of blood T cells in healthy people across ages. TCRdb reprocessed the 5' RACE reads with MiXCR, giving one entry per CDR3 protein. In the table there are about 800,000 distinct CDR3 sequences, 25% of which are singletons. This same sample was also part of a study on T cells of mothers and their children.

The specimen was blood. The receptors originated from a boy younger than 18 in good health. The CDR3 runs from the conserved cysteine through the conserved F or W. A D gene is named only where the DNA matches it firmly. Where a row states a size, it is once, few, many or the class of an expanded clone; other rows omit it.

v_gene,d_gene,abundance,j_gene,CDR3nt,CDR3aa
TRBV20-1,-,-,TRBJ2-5,TGCAGTGCTAGAGATGGGGGCAGGGGCGGGGAGACCCAGTACTTC,CSARDGGRGGETQYF
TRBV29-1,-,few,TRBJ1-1,TGCAGCGTTGAACTTTCCCTCGGCGCTGAAGCTTTCTTT,CSVELSLGAEAFF
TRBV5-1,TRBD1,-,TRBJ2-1,TGCGCCAGCAGCTTAAAAGTTGGGACAGGGGCCTACAATGAGCAGTTCTTC,CASSLKVGTGAYNEQFF
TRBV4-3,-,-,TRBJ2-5,TGCGCCAGCAGCCAAGATTGGGTCCTGGGTCAAGAGACCCAGTACTTC,CASSQDWVLGQETQYF
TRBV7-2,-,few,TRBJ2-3,TGTGCCAGCAGCTTTCGGGAATTCACAGATACGCAGTATTTT,CASSFREFTDTQYF
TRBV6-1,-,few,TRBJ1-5,TGTGCCAGCAGTGGGGGACTGACTGTCGGGAATCAGCCCCAGCATTTT,CASSGGLTVGNQPQHF
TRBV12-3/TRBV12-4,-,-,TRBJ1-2,TGTGCCAGCAGGGGGCAGGGGACGCGGAAGGGCTACACCTTC,CASRGQGTRKGYTF
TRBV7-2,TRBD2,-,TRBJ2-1,TGTGCCAGCAGCCCCCCCGGACTAGCGGGAGTCCATGAGCAGTTCTTC,CASSPPGLAGVHEQFF
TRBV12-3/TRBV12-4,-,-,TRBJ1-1,TGTGCCAGCAGTTTCGGGGTGGGAGCTTTCTTT,CASSFGVGAFF
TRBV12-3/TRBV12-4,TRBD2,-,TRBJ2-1,TGTGCCAGCAGTTCCGGACTAGCGGGCCACAATGAGCAGTTCTTC,CASSSGLAGHNEQFF
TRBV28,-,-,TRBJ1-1,TGTGCCAGCCAACCAGGCACAGGACGCACTGAAGCTTTCTTT,CASQPGTGRTEAFF
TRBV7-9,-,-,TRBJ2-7,TGTGCCAGCAGCTCTGGGGACCCCTACGAGCAGTACTTC,CASSSGDPYEQYF
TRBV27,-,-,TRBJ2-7,TGTGCCAGCAGTTTATCGGGCGGAAGATACCTCTACGAGCAGTACTTC,CASSLSGGRYLYEQYF
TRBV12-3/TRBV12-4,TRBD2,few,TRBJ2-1,TGTGCCAGCAGTTCTCGTCCCGGGACTAGCGGGAGCTCCTACAATGAGCAGTTCTTC,CASSSRPGTSGSSYNEQFF
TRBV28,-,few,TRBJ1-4,TGTGCCAGCAGTTTCCGACCCCCTCGAGGAGCAACTAATGAAAAACTGTTTTTT,CASSFRPPRGATNEKLFF
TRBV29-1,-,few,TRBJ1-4,TGCAGCGTGAATGGAGGGAACGAAAAACTGTTTTTT,CSVNGGNEKLFF
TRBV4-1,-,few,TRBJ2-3,TGCGCCAGCAGCCAAGAGGGGGGGGCCGGGACAGATACGCAGTATTTT,CASSQEGGAGTDTQYF
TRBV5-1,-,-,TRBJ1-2,TGCGCCAGCAGCCCGTATGGCTACACCTTC,CASSPYGYTF
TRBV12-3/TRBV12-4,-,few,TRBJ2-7,TGTGCCAGTGCACAGGGGACTACCATCTACGAGCAGTACTTC,CASAQGTTIYEQYF
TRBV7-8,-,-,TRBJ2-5,TGTGCCAGCAGCCCCGTCGACTACCAAGAGACCCAGTACTTC,CASSPVDYQETQYF
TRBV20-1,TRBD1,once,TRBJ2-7,TGCAGTGCTAGAGATCCTGGGGACAGGGGCGTCTACGAGCAGTACTTC,CSARDPGDRGVYEQYF
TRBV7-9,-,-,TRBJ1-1,TGTGCCAGCAGCTACCGGACAGAGGGGTTAGGTTTCTTT,CASSYRTEGLGFF
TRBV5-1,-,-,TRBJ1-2,TGCGCCAGCAGCTTGGGGCACTCGGATGGCTACACCTTC,CASSLGHSDGYTF
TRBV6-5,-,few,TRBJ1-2,TGTGCCAGCAGTTACAGGGTAGGGGATAACTATGGCTACACCTTC,CASSYRVGDNYGYTF
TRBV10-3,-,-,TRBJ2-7,TGTGCCATCAGTAGTCCAGGGGCCTTCGAGCAGTACTTC,CAISSPGAFEQYF
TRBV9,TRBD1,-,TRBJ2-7,TGTGCCAGCAGCGTCCAAGGGGGCAAGAATATCGAGCAGTACTTC,CASSVQGGKNIEQYF
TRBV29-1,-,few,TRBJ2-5,TGCAGCGTTGATGGGGCAGGGGAGGAAGAGACCCAGTACTTC,CSVDGAGEEETQYF
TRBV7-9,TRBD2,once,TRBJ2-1,TGTGCCAGCAGAGCCGACGCTAGCGGAACCCCCTACAATGAGCAGTTCTTC,CASRADASGTPYNEQFF
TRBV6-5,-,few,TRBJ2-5,TGTGCCAGCAGTTACTCAGGCGGCCTCGGGGACCAGTACTTC,CASSYSGGLGDQYF
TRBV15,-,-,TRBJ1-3,TGTGCCACCAGGCCCGGGACTGGAAACACCATATATTTT,CATRPGTGNTIYF
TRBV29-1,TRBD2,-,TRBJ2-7,TGCAGCGCGCAATCTTTTCCGGACGGGGGGGACTACGAGCAGTACTTC,CSAQSFPDGGDYEQYF
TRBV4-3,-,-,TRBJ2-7,TGCGCCAGCAGCCCCGTTCCCCTCTCCTACGAGCAGTACTTC,CASSPVPLSYEQYF
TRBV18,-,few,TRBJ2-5,TGTGCCAGCTCATACGGACAGTACGAGACCCAGTACTTC,CASSYGQYETQYF
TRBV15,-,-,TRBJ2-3,TGTGCCACCAGCAGAGCGCGGGGGCTTACAGATACGCAGTATTTT,CATSRARGLTDTQYF
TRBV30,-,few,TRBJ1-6,TGTGCCTGGACAGGAGATAATTCACCCCTCCACTTT,CAWTGDNSPLHF
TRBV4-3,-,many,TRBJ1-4,TGCGCCAGCAGCCAATATCAAGGGGATGAAAAACTGTTTTTT,CASSQYQGDEKLFF
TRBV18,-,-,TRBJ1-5,TGTGCCAGCTCACCTACGTTGAGTTTCCAGCCCCAGCATTTT,CASSPTLSFQPQHF
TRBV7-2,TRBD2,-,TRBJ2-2,TGTGCCAGCAGGGAAATAGCGGGAGGGGAGCTGTTTTTT,CASREIAGGELFF
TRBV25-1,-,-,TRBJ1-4,TGTGCCAGCAGTGATCTGCCTTTACACGGACCGGGGGAAAAACTGTTTTTT,CASSDLPLHGPGEKLFF
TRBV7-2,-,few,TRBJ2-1,TGTGCCAGCAGCTCCCCCAGCGGGTACAATGAGCAGTTCTTC,CASSSPSGYNEQFF
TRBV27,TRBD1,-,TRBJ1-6,TGTGCCAGCAGAACAGGGGGCTCCTATAATTCACCCCTCCACTTT,CASRTGGSYNSPLHF
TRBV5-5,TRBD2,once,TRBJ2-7,TGTGCCAGCAGCTTGGCCGCACTAGCGGGCTACGAGCAGTACTTC,CASSLAALAGYEQYF
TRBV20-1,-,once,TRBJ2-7,TGCAGTGCTAACAGGGACGAGCAGTACTTC,CSANRDEQYF
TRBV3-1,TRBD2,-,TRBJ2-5,TGTGCCAGCAGCCAAAGCTACGGAAGCGGGGGGTCCCTCGGGGAGACCCAGTACTTC,CASSQSYGSGGSLGETQYF
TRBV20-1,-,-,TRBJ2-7,TGCAGTGCTGGGACCCAAGATCGATACTTC,CSAGTQDRYF
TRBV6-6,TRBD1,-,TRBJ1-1,TGTGCCAGCACCGAAGGACAGGGGGGGAACACTGAAGCTTTCTTT,CASTEGQGGNTEAFF
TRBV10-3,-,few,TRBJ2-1,TGTGCCATCAGTCCAGCGGGCAGCTCCTACAATGAGCAGTTCTTC,CAISPAGSSYNEQFF
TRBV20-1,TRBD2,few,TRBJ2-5,TGCAGTGCTACAAGACTAGCGGGAGGACGAGAGACCCAGTACTTC,CSATRLAGGRETQYF
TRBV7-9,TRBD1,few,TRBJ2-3,TGTGCCAGCAGCTTTCCCGACAGGGAAAGCACAGATACGCAGTATTTT,CASSFPDRESTDTQYF
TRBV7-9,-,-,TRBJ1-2,TGTGCCAGCATCCGTGTTCTTCAGCCTAGGGGGACCTATGGCTACACCTTC,CASIRVLQPRGTYGYTF
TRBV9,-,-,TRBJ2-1,TGTGCCAGCAGCCGGGACGTCCCAAACAATGAGCAGTTCTTC,CASSRDVPNNEQFF
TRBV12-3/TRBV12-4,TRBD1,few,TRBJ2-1,TGTGCCAGCAGTTTTTCGGGACAGGGGGCCAATGAGCAGTTCTTC,CASSFSGQGANEQFF
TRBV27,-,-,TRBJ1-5,TGTGCCAGCAGTTTATCGGTGGTACAGCCCCAGCATTTT,CASSLSVVQPQHF
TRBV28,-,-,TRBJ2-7,TGTGCCAGCAGCCTACCAAGACTAGGGTACGAGCAGTACTTC,CASSLPRLGYEQYF
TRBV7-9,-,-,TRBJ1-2,TGTGCCAGCAGCTCACAGTCTTCCTATGGCTACACCTTC,CASSSQSSYGYTF
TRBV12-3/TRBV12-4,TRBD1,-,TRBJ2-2,TGTGCCAGCAGATACCGGGACAGGGACACCGGGGAGCTGTTTTTT,CASRYRDRDTGELFF
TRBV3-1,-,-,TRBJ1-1,TGTGCCAGCAGCCAAACCAACAGCAGGATGAACACTGAAGCTTTCTTT,CASSQTNSRMNTEAFF